Listed below are T cell receptor beta chains from one sample, sequenced in a study of cytomegalovirus exposure and HLA in healthy donors. Method: immunoSEQ multiplex PCR; TCRdb's copy keeps in-frame clones and lacks some. The sample records 150,000 to 200,000 clones, roughly four fifths being singletons. Sequencing input: PBMCs. The receptors were sampled from a woman aged 45-59 years in good health and CMV-seropositive. Each CDR3 is given with its conserved first and last residue. Each record gives: D gene, V gene, J gene, CDR3 DNA, CDR3 protein. A D gene is named only where the DNA matches it firmly.

d_call: -
v_call: TRBV7-2
j_call: TRBJ1-1
cdr3_nt: TGTGCCAGCAGCTTAAGTCCAGTGATGAACACTGAAGCTTTCTTT
cdr3_aa: CASSLSPVMNTEAFF

d_call: TRBD1
v_call: TRBV29-1
j_call: TRBJ2-7
cdr3_nt: TGCAGCGTTGAAGGGGACAGCGGCCCCTACGAGCAGTACTTC
cdr3_aa: CSVEGDSGPYEQYF

d_call: TRBD1
v_call: TRBV27
j_call: TRBJ1-2
cdr3_nt: TGTGCCAGCAGTTCGGGACAGGGGGTCCGGAATGTCTACACCTTC
cdr3_aa: CASSSGQGVRNVYTF

d_call: TRBD1
v_call: TRBV19
j_call: TRBJ1-5
cdr3_nt: TGTGCCAGTAGTGGACAGGGTGGCAATCAGCCCCAGCATTTT
cdr3_aa: CASSGQGGNQPQHF

d_call: -
v_call: TRBV5-6
j_call: TRBJ2-7
cdr3_nt: TGTGCCAGCAGCCTACTAGCTCCCTCCCACGAGCAGTACTTC
cdr3_aa: CASSLLAPSHEQYF

d_call: -
v_call: TRBV5-1
j_call: TRBJ2-1
cdr3_nt: TGCGCCAGCAGCTTCTTGTCGAATGAGCAGTTCTTC
cdr3_aa: CASSFLSNEQFF

d_call: TRBD1
v_call: TRBV10-1
j_call: TRBJ1-1
cdr3_nt: TGCGCCAGCAGCCAAACCGGGACAGGGAGCACTGAAGCTTTCTTT
cdr3_aa: CASSQTGTGSTEAFF

d_call: -
v_call: TRBV2
j_call: TRBJ1-1
cdr3_nt: TGTGCCAGCAGTAACAGCCGGGGCACTGAAGCTTTCTTT
cdr3_aa: CASSNSRGTEAFF

d_call: -
v_call: TRBV7-2
j_call: TRBJ2-5
cdr3_nt: TGTGCCAGCAGTTCTCGGGGCGGGGGCGAGTACTTC
cdr3_aa: CASSSRGGGEYF

d_call: -
v_call: TRBV28
j_call: TRBJ1-1
cdr3_nt: TGTGCCAGCAGCCCGTGGGTAGAGGGCACTGAAGCTTTCTTT
cdr3_aa: CASSPWVEGTEAFF

d_call: TRBD1
v_call: TRBV18
j_call: TRBJ2-5
cdr3_nt: TGTGCCAGCTCACCTAACGGACAGGGGGCTGCGGGGGCCCAGTACTTC
cdr3_aa: CASSPNGQGAAGAQYF

d_call: TRBD1
v_call: TRBV6-1
j_call: TRBJ2-5
cdr3_nt: TGTGCCAGCAGCGGACAGGGTTGGAGAATGGAGACCCAGTACTTC
cdr3_aa: CASSGQGWRMETQYF

d_call: -
v_call: TRBV7-2
j_call: TRBJ1-3
cdr3_nt: TGTGCCAGCAGCTTATATGGGGCAGACACCATATATTTT
cdr3_aa: CASSLYGADTIYF